These 4 T cell receptor beta chains share one sample of origin, sequenced in a study of blood T cells in healthy people across ages. A J-beta primer mix and a sample-barcoded 5' primer were used in a second PCR of roughly 6 to 11 cycles. MiXCR, run by TCRdb on the 5' RACE reads, gives a single entry per CDR3 protein. The data hold hundreds of thousands of distinct CDR3 sequences, with roughly 60% observed a single time. Sequencing was performed on blood. These receptors originate from a man aged 30 to 39 in good health.

The chain couples TRBV30 to TRBJ2-7; D perhaps matches TRBD2 (6 bases). The V and J ends lost 5 bases and 0 bases respectively, with 17 bases between them. The CDR3 runs to 15 residues. CDR1 GTSNPN and CDR2 SVGIG come from the germline V gene (reference sequence). The CDR3 is CAWGRDSGYSYEQYF. DNA of the CDR3: TGTGCCTGGGGACGGGATAGCGGATACTCCTACGAGCAGTACTTC.

The V call is TRBV5-1, the J call TRBJ1-2; D unclear. Germline values: CDR1 SGHRS, CDR2 YFSETQ. Trimming took off 0 bases at V and 5 bases at J, with 14 bases between the two ends. This CDR3 region has 15 residues. The CDR3 DNA reads as TGCGCCAGCAGCTTGGGGGGTGATATGGATTATGGCTACACCTTC. Protein sequence: CASSLGGDMDYGYTF.

This clonotype was seen a few times. This chain connects TRBV4-3 to TRBJ2-7; tentatively, D is TRBD1 (6 bases). The V and J ends lost 1 base and 6 bases respectively, with 16 bases between them. Germline V gives CDR1 LGHNA, CDR2 YSLEER. The length of the CDR3 is 15 residues. The CDR3 spells CASSQGTSSRGEQYF. CDR3 sequence (DNA): TGCGCCAGCAGCCAAGGGACCTCCAGCAGGGGCGAGCAGTACTTC.

The chain recombines TRBV9 with TRBJ2-2; perhaps D is TRBD1 or TRBD2 (5 bases each). V was trimmed by 4 bases and J by 7 bases, leaving 17 bases between them. Per the germline V gene, CDR1 is SGDLS and CDR2 is YYNGEE. CDR3 length: 15 residues. CDR3 sequence reads: CASSPRWGLDGELFF. DNA of the CDR3: TGTGCCAGCAGCCCGAGATGGGGGTTGGACGGGGAGCTGTTTTTT. The entire variable domain, with the rest obtained from reference TRBV9 and TRBJ2-2, is as follows: DSGVTQTPKHLITATGQRVTLRCSPRSGDLSVYWYQQSLDQGLQFLIQYYNGEERAKGNILERFSAQQFPDLHSELNLSSLELGDSALYFCASSPRWGLDGELFFGEGSRLTVL.